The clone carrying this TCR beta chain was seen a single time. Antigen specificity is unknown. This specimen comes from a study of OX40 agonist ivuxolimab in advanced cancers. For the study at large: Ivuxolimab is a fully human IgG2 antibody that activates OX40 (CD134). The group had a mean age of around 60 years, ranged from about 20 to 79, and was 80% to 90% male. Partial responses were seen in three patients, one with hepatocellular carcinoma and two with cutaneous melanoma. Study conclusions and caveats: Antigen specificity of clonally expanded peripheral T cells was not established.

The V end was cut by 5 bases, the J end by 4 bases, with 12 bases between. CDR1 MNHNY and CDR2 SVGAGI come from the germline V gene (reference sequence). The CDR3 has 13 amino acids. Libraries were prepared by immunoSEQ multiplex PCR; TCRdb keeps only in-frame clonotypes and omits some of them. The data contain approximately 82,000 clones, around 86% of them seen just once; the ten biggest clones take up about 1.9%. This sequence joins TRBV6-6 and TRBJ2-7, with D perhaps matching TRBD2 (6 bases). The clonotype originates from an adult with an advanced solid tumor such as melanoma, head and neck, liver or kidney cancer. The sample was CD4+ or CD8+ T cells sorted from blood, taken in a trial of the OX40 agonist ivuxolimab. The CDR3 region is CASSNGGTYEQYF. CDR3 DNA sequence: TGTGCCAGCAGTAACGGAGGGACTTACGAGCAGTACTTC.